Listed here are 28 T cell receptor beta chains from one sample, sequenced in a study of human T cells and chemical hapten exposure. MiXCR, applied by TCRdb to the RACE reads, yields one record per CDR3 protein. The sample lists around 120,000 distinct CDR3 sequences; roughly 12% were seen once. Time point described: pre-sensitization, week 0. The treatment: therapeutic diphenylcyclopropenone sensitization with weekly scalp DPC. This specimen consisted of whole blood, obtained in connection with sensitization to the hapten diphenylcyclopropenone (DPC). Receptors were obtained from a woman aged 18-29 years with alopecia areata. Some clones in this sample may be carry-over from other donors' samples.

The chain uses TRBV12-3 or TRBV12-4 and TRBJ1-4; no clear D gene. Deletions cut 1 base from V and 8 bases from J, with 11 bases between. This CDR3 has 14 amino acids. The DNA of the CDR3 is TGTGCCAGCAGTTTAGTCCCCCGGAGGGAAAAACTGTTTTTT. Amino acid sequence: CASSLVPRREKLFF.

The chain has TRBV20-1 and TRBJ1-1, with 7 bases fitting TRBD1. Germline V gene lookup returns CDR1 DFQATT and CDR2 SNEGSKA (reference sequence). The length of the CDR3 is 11 residues. CDR3 bases: TGCAGAGGGACAGCGAACACTGAAGCTTTCTTT. Translation gives CRGTANTEAFF.

This clonotype was recorded once. V gene TRBV19 combines with J gene TRBJ2-2; D remains unclear. The length of the CDR3 is 14 residues. Trimming took off 2 bases at V and 4 bases at J, with 8 bases between the two ends. Germline V gives CDR1 LNHDA, CDR2 SQIVND (reference sequence). CDR3 nucleotides: TGTGCCAGTAGTATATGCCAGTCCACCGGGGAGCTGTTTTTT. It yields the protein CASSICQSTGELFF.

The table lists this clonotype with a few counts. The rearrangement joins TRBV3-1 to TRBJ2-1; D tentatively fits TRBD1 or TRBD2 (6 bases each). This CDR3 contains 14 residues. V lost 5 bases and J 6 bases, leaving 14 bases between the germline ends. Germline V gives CDR1 LGHDT, CDR2 YNNKEL (reference sequence). This CDR3 reads CASSLYGGLNEQFF. The CDR3 bases are TGTGCCAGCAGCTTATACGGGGGCCTCAATGAGCAGTTCTTC.

In its sample, this clonotype was seen many times. V and J are TRBV19 and TRBJ2-7; D tentatively fits TRBD1 or TRBD2 (5 bases each). Trimming took 6 bases from V and 6 from J, leaving 15 bases between them. The CDR3 contains 13 residues. Germline V CDR1 and CDR2: LNHDA, SQIVND (reference sequence). The DNA of the CDR3 is TGTGCCAGTAGCACATTCCCAGGGACCGAGCAGTACTTC. Encoded protein: CASSTFPGTEQYF.

The chain employs TRBV5-1 and TRBJ2-7; tentative D call: TRBD1 (5 bases). Looked up from germline, CDR1 is SGHRS and CDR2 is YFSETQ. Trimming removed 0 bases at V and 2 bases at J, with 6 bases between. This CDR3 is 13 amino acids long. This CDR3 reads CASSLGRAYEQYF. CDR3 coding DNA: TGCGCCAGCAGCTTGGGCAGGGCCTACGAGCAGTACTTC.

This clonotype was observed a few times. The V gene is TRBV6-2 or TRBV6-3, the J gene TRBJ2-7; 9 nucleotides match TRBD1. This CDR3 is 18 amino acids long. CDR1 and CDR2 (germline): MNHEY, SVGEGT. V shed 2 bases, J shed 3 bases, and the junction held 14 bases outside the gene matches. The CDR3 nucleotides read TGTGCCAGCAGTTACCTTACCGGGACAGGGACCTTTAGCTACGAGCAGTACTTC. Protein: CASSYLTGTGTFSYEQYF.

This chain links TRBV12-5 with TRBJ2-6, with 7 bases fitting TRBD1. The CDR3 loop spans 17 amino acids. Trimming removed 4 bases from V and 2 bases from J; junction bases left unmatched: 8. The germline V gene has CDR1 LGHNT and CDR2 FRNRAP. The CDR3 loop reads CASGSTTGVPGANVLTF. CDR3 sequence (DNA): TGTGCTAGTGGTTCGACTACAGGGGTACCTGGGGCCAACGTCCTGACTTTC.

The gene calls are TRBV28 and TRBJ2-3, with TRBD1 matching over 7 bases. Germline trimming cut 3 bases from V and 0 bases from J; bases unmatched to any gene: 3. The CDR3 is 15 residues long. The V gene's germline CDR1 is MDHEN and CDR2 SYDVKM. CDR3 protein: CASSFGQASTDTQYF. In DNA, the CDR3 is TGTGCCAGCAGTTTTGGACAGGCCAGCACAGATACGCAGTATTTT.

The table lists this clonotype with many counts. This chain uses TRBV28 with TRBJ1-2; TRBD1 might be the D (5 bases). The CDR3 has 16 amino acids. Germline V gene lookup returns CDR1 MDHEN and CDR2 SYDVKM. Trimming stripped 7 bases from V and 2 bases from J, with 20 bases between. The CDR3 region is CASTESAGGLNYGYTF. In DNA form, the CDR3 reads TGTGCCAGCACCGAATCGGCTGGGGGACTCAACTATGGCTACACCTTC.

The V call is TRBV4-3, the J call TRBJ2-5; 10 bases map to TRBD2. The junction had 4 bases not matched to a gene; V was cut back by 5 bases and J by 1 base. The CDR3 has 15 residues. CDR1 and CDR2 from the germline V gene are LGHNA and YSLEER. CDR3 sequence reads: CASSSSGRRQETQYF. The CDR3 DNA sequence: TGCGCCAGCAGCTCTAGCGGGAGACGCCAAGAGACCCAGTACTTC.

The J gene is TRBJ2-1, the V gene TRBV11-3; weak D call: TRBD2 (6 bases). This CDR3 spans 15 amino acids. The V gene lost 5 bases and the J gene lost 4 bases, with 15 bases spanning the gap. Germline loops: CDR1 SGHNT, CDR2 YENEEA. The CDR3 spells CASSPPGTGYNEQFF. The CDR3 bases are TGTGCCAGCAGCCCCCCCGGGACTGGATACAATGAGCAGTTCTTC. The complete variable domain, with remaining parts taken from reference TRBV11-3 and TRBJ2-1, reads EAGVVQSPRYKIIEKKQPVAFWCNPISGHNTLYWYLQNLGQGPELLIRYENEEAVDDSQLPKDRFSAERLKGVDSTLKIQPAELGDSAVYLCASSPPGTGYNEQFFGPGTRLTVL.

In DNA, the CDR3 is TGCAGTGCTCCGGGACACCTCAACTATGGCTACACCTTC. Amino acid sequence: CSAPGHLNYGYTF. The chain links TRBV20-1 to TRBJ1-2, with D perhaps matching TRBD1 (6 bases). V was shortened by 5 bases and J by 2 bases, with 12 bases between the two germline ends. This CDR3 is built from 13 residues. CDR1 is DFQATT and CDR2 is SNEGSKA in the germline V gene (reference sequence).

This clonotype was observed a handful of times. The chain has TRBV5-6 and TRBJ1-1, with D tentatively TRBD1 (5 bases). The CDR3 length is 13 residues. Germline CDR1 SGHDT, CDR2 YYEEEE. V gave up 4 bases and J gave up 13 bases, with 20 bases separating them. The CDR3 DNA sequence: TGTGCCAGCAGCCTCCGGGGAACCGTAGGGGATTTCTTT. This encodes CASSLRGTVGDFF.

This clonotype was counted at least ten times. The J gene is TRBJ2-3, the V gene TRBV29-1, with D uncertain. This CDR3 has 12 residues. Per the germline V gene, CDR1 is SQVTM and CDR2 is ANQGSEA. The V and J ends lost 7 bases and 4 bases respectively, with 12 bases between them. CDR3 region: CSAQGGADTQYF. The CDR3 bases are TGCAGCGCCCAAGGTGGCGCAGATACGCAGTATTTT.

V usage is TRBV7-2 and J usage is TRBJ2-1, with 8 bases matching TRBD2. The CDR3 extends over 15 amino acids. The germline CDR1 and CDR2 sequences are SGHTA and FQGNSA. V lost 2 bases and J lost 6; bases outside the gene matches: 6. The CDR3 is CASSLSRGGRNEQFF. CDR3 bases: TGTGCCAGCAGCTTATCACGGGGGGGCCGCAATGAGCAGTTCTTC.

Only a few counts were recorded for this clonotype. This chain links TRBV28 with TRBJ1-1; D is unresolved. Trimming shortened V by 3 bases and J by 8 bases, and 10 bases separated the two germline ends. CDR1 and CDR2 (germline): MDHEN, SYDVKM. This CDR3 is built from 12 residues. CDR3 region: CASSLTKLEAFF. Here the CDR3 DNA reads TGTGCCAGCAGTTTGACTAAGCTAGAAGCTTTCTTT. The full variable domain, its missing parts supplied by reference TRBV28 and TRBJ1-1, is DVKVTQSSRYLVKRTGEKVFLECVQDMDHENMFWYRQDPGLGLRLIYFSYDVKMKEKGDIPEGYSVSREKKERFSLILESASTNQTSMYLCASSLTKLEAFFGQGTRLTVV.

The rearrangement uses TRBV18 and TRBJ2-3; D gene ambiguous. Germline V CDR1 and CDR2: KGHSH, LQKENI. The CDR3 spans 15 residues. V was shortened by 4 bases and J by 2 bases, with 13 bases between the two germline ends. Here the CDR3 DNA reads TGTGCCAGCTCACTACGACCCCTGCCCACAGATACGCAGTATTTT. As protein: CASSLRPLPTDTQYF.

V is TRBV18 and J is TRBJ2-1; D uncertain. Germline loops: CDR1 KGHSH, CDR2 LQKENI. This CDR3 spans 11 amino acids. V lost 8 bases and J lost 7, with 9 bases in between. The CDR3 sequence: CASPPRNEQFF. The DNA of the CDR3 is TGTGCCAGCCCCCCGAGGAATGAGCAGTTCTTC.

The sample holds a few counts of this clonotype. The rearrangement links TRBV18 to TRBJ2-7, with TRBD2 matching 11 bases. Germline CDR1 reads KGHSH; CDR2 reads LQKENI. CDR3 length equals 18 residues. The ends lost 1 base at V and 1 base at J; junction bases unmatched: 9. The CDR3 nucleotides are TGTGCCAGCTCACCACAGATCCTCGGGACTAGCGGTTCCTACGAGCAGTACTTC. It is translated as CASSPQILGTSGSYEQYF.

There are a few counts of this clonotype. The genes are TRBV7-2 and TRBJ2-2; D is unresolved. The CDR3 has 15 amino acids. V was cut by 5 bases and J by 1 base, with 11 bases left in between. CDR1 is SGHTA, CDR2 FQGNSA, per germline. The CDR3 loop reads CASSHRTGNTGELFF. In DNA form, the CDR3 reads TGTGCCAGCAGCCACCGGACGGGGAACACCGGGGAGCTGTTTTTT.

The gene calls are TRBV4-3 and TRBJ2-1; weak D call: TRBD2 (5 bases). The CDR3 contains 16 residues. Per the germline V gene, CDR1 is LGHNA and CDR2 is YSLEER. The V gene lost 1 base and the J gene lost 8 bases, with 18 bases spanning the gap. CDR3 coding DNA: TGCGCCAGCAGCCAAGGCGGCTCTGGAGGTTTCGATGAGCAGTTCTTC. Amino acids: CASSQGGSGGFDEQFF.

This chain connects TRBV7-6 to TRBJ2-7; perhaps TRBD2 as D (6 bases). V was cut by 5 bases and J by 3 bases, with 17 bases left in between. CDR1 is SGHVS, CDR2 FNYEAQ, per germline. The CDR3 consists of 15 residues. The CDR3 DNA reads TGTGCCAGCAGCCCCCTCGGGGGAAACGTCTACGAGCAGTACTTC. As protein: CASSPLGGNVYEQYF.

The CDR3, as DNA: TGTGCCAGCAGTTACTTGGGGACAATGGTCGGGGAGCTGTTTTTT. Encoded protein: CASSYLGTMVGELFF. The chain is built from TRBV6-2 or TRBV6-3 and TRBJ2-2, with a tentative D call TRBD1 (6 bases). The CDR3 extends over 15 amino acids. V shed 1 base and J shed 7 bases, with 13 bases lying between them. Germline values: CDR1 MNHEY, CDR2 SVGEGT.

The sample holds a few counts of this clonotype. This chain joins TRBV5-1 and TRBJ2-3, with D possibly TRBD1 on 6 matching bases. V dropped 3 bases and J dropped 2 bases, with 19 bases sitting between them. CDR1 is SGHRS and CDR2 is YFSETQ in the germline V gene. This CDR3 contains 17 residues. CDR3 nucleotides: TGCGCCAGCAGCTGGGGGCGCGGGCCTGGCTACACAGATACGCAGTATTTT. Its protein is CASSWGRGPGYTDTQYF.

This clonotype was recorded many times. V and J are TRBV7-2 and TRBJ1-1; a possible D gene is TRBD1 (5 bases). This CDR3 is 15 amino acids long. With 1 base removed from V and 5 bases from J, the gap between germline ends came to 14 bases. Germline V gives CDR1 SGHTA, CDR2 FQGNSA. The CDR3 spells CASSLGVAGRTEAFF. CDR3 DNA sequence: TGTGCCAGCAGCTTAGGAGTTGCAGGGAGGACTGAAGCTTTCTTT.

The rearrangement uses TRBV20-1 and TRBJ1-1; the D is unclear. Germline-derived CDR1 and CDR2 are DFQATT and SNEGSKA (reference sequence). Trimming removed 1 base at V and 1 base at J, with 10 bases between. The CDR3 is 14 amino acids. The CDR3 here is CSARAINGNTEAFF. CDR3 nucleotide sequence: TGCAGTGCTAGAGCGATTAACGGGAACACTGAAGCTTTCTTT.

This clonotype has just a few counts. The chain joins TRBV28 to TRBJ1-5, with TRBD1 as a possible D gene (5 bases). V was pared by 1 base and J by 0 bases, with 16 bases between. This CDR3 has 18 amino acids. Germline assignment: CDR1 MDHEN and CDR2 SYDVKM. The CDR3 is CASSLLGLPGYSNQPQHF. In DNA, the CDR3 is TGTGCCAGCAGTTTATTGGGGCTTCCGGGGTATAGCAATCAGCCCCAGCATTTT.